Below are 31 T cell receptor beta chains sequenced from a single sample in a study of blood T cell repertoires in COVID-19. Assay used: immunoSEQ multiplex PCR; TCRdb lists only in-frame clones, some missing. Here the sample spans more than 85,000 clones, over 75% being singletons. Sequencing input: peripheral blood. These receptors were collected from a man aged 80 or over with active or convalescent COVID-19.

The J gene is TRBJ2-2, the V gene TRBV7-9; 7 bases match TRBD1. This CDR3 spans 14 amino acids. Germline CDR1 is SEHNR and CDR2 is FQNEAQ (reference sequence). V was clipped by 5 bases and J by 5 bases; unmatched bases: 5. CDR3 protein: CASSPSDRTGELFF. CDR3 nucleotide sequence: TGTGCCAGCAGCCCCTCGGACAGGACCGGGGAGCTGTTTTTT. Looking up the rest from reference TRBV7-9 and TRBJ2-2 gives the full variable domain: DTGVSQNPRHKITKRGQNVTFRCDPISEHNRLYWYRQTLGQGPEFLTYFQNEAQLEKSRLLSDRFSAERPKGSFSTLEIQRTEQGDSAMYLCASSPSDRTGELFFGEGSRLTVL.

This clone was picked up a small number of times. The gene calls are TRBV7-2 and TRBJ2-1; unclear D gene. V gave up 5 bases and J gave up 9 bases, with 17 bases separating them. CDR1 SGHTA and CDR2 FQGNSA come from the germline V gene. The CDR3 covers 14 residues. CDR3 region: CASSEQQKNLEQFF. CDR3 bases: TGTGCCAGCAGCGAGCAACAGAAGAACCTTGAGCAGTTCTTC.

The rearrangement links TRBV29-1 to TRBJ2-3; TRBD2 matches at 9 bases. CDR1 is SQVTM, CDR2 ANQGSEA, per germline. The CDR3 is made up of 12 amino acids. The V gene end was trimmed by 7 bases and the J gene end by 1 base; junction bases not matched to a gene: 0. CDR3 DNA: TGCAGCGGGACTAGCGGCACAGATACGCAGTATTTT. Protein: CSGTSGTDTQYF.

The J gene is TRBJ2-7, the V gene TRBV5-1; D is possibly TRBD1 (7 bases). Deletions cut 2 bases from V and 0 bases from J, with 12 bases between. Germline CDR1 and CDR2: SGHRS and YFSETQ. The CDR3 sequence is 15 residues long. The CDR3 region has the DNA TGCGCCAGCAGCTTTTTGCAGGGGGGCTCCTACGAGCAGTACTTC. Protein sequence: CASSFLQGGSYEQYF. The variable domain in full, with the rest retrieved from reference TRBV5-1 and TRBJ2-7, is KAGVTQTPRYLIKTRGQQVTLSCSPISGHRSVSWYQQTPGQGLQFLFEYFSETQRNKGNFPGRFSGRQFSNSRSEMNVSTLELGDSALYLCASSFLQGGSYEQYFGPGTRLTVT.

This sequence joins TRBV19 and TRBJ2-6; D gene ambiguous. The CDR3 loop spans 16 amino acids. Trimming cost V 1 base and J 1 base, with 8 bases left between them. Germline-derived CDR1 and CDR2 are LNHDA and SQIVND (reference sequence). CDR3 in DNA: TGTGCCAGTAGTATAGGTGCGGTATCTGGGGCCAACGTCCTGACTTTC. It encodes CASSIGAVSGANVLTF.

The chain couples TRBV13 to TRBJ2-5; possibly TRBD2 for D (7 bases). The CDR3 runs 16 residues. Trimming removed 3 bases at V and 5 bases at J, with 19 bases between. Germline V gene data show CDR1 as PRHDT and CDR2 as FYEKMQ (reference sequence). The CDR3 protein is CASSFGGEGGYETQYF. DNA of the CDR3: TGTGCCAGCAGCTTCGGCGGGGAGGGGGGTTATGAGACCCAGTACTTC.

The chain is built from TRBV7-9 and TRBJ1-4, with D perhaps matching TRBD1 (5 bases). CDR3 length equals 13 residues. The V end was cut by 1 base, the J end by 8 bases, with 8 bases between. In germline, CDR1 is SEHNR, CDR2 FQNEAQ (reference sequence). CDR3 DNA sequence: TGTGCCAGCAGCTTAGTTGGGGGGGAAAAACTGTTTTTT. Amino acid sequence: CASSLVGGEKLFF.

The chain links TRBV28 to TRBJ1-4; the match to TRBD1 covers 7 bases. Looked up from germline, CDR1 is MDHEN and CDR2 is SYDVKM. This CDR3 is 13 amino acids long. V lost 6 bases and J lost 8; bases outside the gene matches: 6. The CDR3 sequence is CASSPGGWEKLFF. The CDR3 region has the DNA TGTGCCAGCAGCCCAGGGGGGTGGGAAAAACTGTTTTTT.

V gene TRBV7-9 combines with J gene TRBJ2-3; 8 bases fit TRBD2. The germline V gene has CDR1 SEHNR and CDR2 FQNEAQ (reference sequence). The CDR3 loop spans 12 amino acids. The J segment lost 8 bases and the V segment lost 5 bases, leaving 3 bases of the junction unmatched. CDR3 in amino acids: CASSVSGGTQYF. The CDR3 DNA is TGTGCCAGCAGCGTCAGCGGGGGTACGCAGTATTTT.

The V gene is TRBV28, the J gene TRBJ1-6; D is undetermined. Germline loops: CDR1 MDHEN, CDR2 SYDVKM. Trimming stripped 5 bases from V and 9 bases from J, with 20 bases between. This CDR3 is 16 amino acids long. The CDR3 sequence: CASSPQGSLGGSPLHF. The CDR3 coding sequence is TGTGCCAGCAGTCCCCAAGGCAGCCTGGGAGGTTCACCCCTCCACTTT.

This chain links TRBV5-4 with TRBJ1-3; D unclear. V lost 4 bases to trimming and J lost 5 bases, with 19 bases between them. Germline V gene data show CDR1 as SGHNT and CDR2 as YYREEE (reference sequence). This CDR3 has 16 residues. The CDR3, as DNA: TGTGCCAGCAGCATAGGACCGGCGCGGGCGCGAAACACCATATATTTT. Residues: CASSIGPARARNTIYF.

The CDR3 loop is CASSPGFGDEQFF. The CDR3 bases are TGTGCCAGCAGTCCGGGGTTTGGGGATGAGCAGTTCTTC. The chain is built from TRBV25-1 and TRBJ2-1; a weak D match, TRBD2 (5 bases). The CDR3 has 13 residues. Germline V CDR1 and CDR2: MGHDK, SYGVNS. V lost 5 bases to trimming and J lost 8 bases, with 13 bases between them.

V and J are TRBV5-1 and TRBJ1-6, with 9 bases matching TRBD1. CDR3 length: 17 residues. Germline V gives CDR1 SGHRS, CDR2 YFSETQ. Trimming took 4 bases from V and 0 from J; bases not matched to a gene: 5. CDR3 in DNA: TGCGCCAGCAGCAGACAGGGGGGGAGCTCCTATAATTCACCCCTCCACTTT. It is translated as CASSRQGGSSYNSPLHF.

The table lists this clone with a few counts. The rearrangement links TRBV11-2 to TRBJ1-1, with TRBD1 identical over 8 bases. Germline V gene lookup returns CDR1 SGHAT and CDR2 FQNNGV. The CDR3 loop spans 11 amino acids. The V and J ends lost 4 bases and 11 bases, in that order; junction bases with no gene match: 3. The DNA for the CDR3 is TGTGCCAGCAGCTACACAGGGGGGGCTTTCTTT. This codes for CASSYTGGAFF.

V and J are TRBV6-5 and TRBJ1-4; D remains ambiguous. This CDR3 contains 13 residues. Trimming shortened V by 6 bases and J by 8 bases, and 13 bases separated the two germline ends. Germline CDR1 MNHEY, CDR2 SVGAGI. CDR3 nucleotides: TGTGCCAGCAGAGCCCCAGGCAGGGAAAAACTGTTTTTT. It encodes CASRAPGREKLFF.

The V gene is TRBV19, the J gene TRBJ1-1; 9 nucleotides agree with TRBD1. The length of the CDR3 is 17 residues. With V trimmed by 7 bases and J by 1 base, 13 bases remained unmatched. CDR1 LNHDA and CDR2 SQIVND come from the germline V gene (reference sequence). The CDR3 spells CASTTRTGASSNTEAFF. The CDR3 nucleotides are TGTGCCAGTACCACCCGGACAGGGGCCAGCTCGAACACTGAAGCTTTCTTT.

The chain has TRBV7-8 and TRBJ1-5, with a tentative D call TRBD1 (5 bases). This CDR3 spans 15 amino acids. Trimming stripped 5 bases from V and 4 bases from J, with 15 bases between. Germline V lookup: CDR1 SGHVS, CDR2 FQNEAQ. The CDR3 here is CASSLGTSRNQPQHF. DNA of the CDR3: TGTGCCAGCAGCCTGGGGACTTCTCGAAATCAGCCCCAGCATTTT.

This clone has just a few counts. The rearrangement joins TRBV19 to TRBJ1-2; TRBD1 might be the D (6 bases). Germline V gene lookup returns CDR1 LNHDA and CDR2 SQIVND (reference sequence). V lost 4 bases and J 5 bases, leaving 20 bases between the germline ends. CDR3 length: 16 residues. In nucleotides, the CDR3 is TGTGCCAGTAGTACCGTCGCGGTACAGGGTTTTTATGGCTACACCTTC. It encodes CASSTVAVQGFYGYTF.

As DNA, the CDR3 is TGTGCCAGCAGTTCCGGGACAGGGGTCTTCTACGAGCAGTACTTC. Protein sequence: CASSSGTGVFYEQYF. This chain links TRBV7-2 with TRBJ2-7, with TRBD1 matching over 10 bases. CDR3 length: 15 residues. Trimming removed 6 bases from V and 3 bases from J; junction bases left unmatched: 8. Per germline, CDR1 SGHTA and CDR2 FQGNSA.

The table lists this clone with a few counts. The chain couples TRBV5-1 to TRBJ1-6; D gene unclear. Germline loops: CDR1 SGHRS, CDR2 YFSETQ. CDR3 size: 13 residues. Trimming left V 0 bases short and J 7 bases short, with 5 bases between. The CDR3 nucleotides are TGCGCCAGCAGCTTGGCCGAGAATTCACCCCTCCACTTT. Translated, it gives CASSLAENSPLHF. Full variable domain (missing parts from reference TRBV5-1 and TRBJ1-6): KAGVTQTPRYLIKTRGQQVTLSCSPISGHRSVSWYQQTPGQGLQFLFEYFSETQRNKGNFPGRFSGRQFSNSRSEMNVSTLELGDSALYLCASSLAENSPLHFGNGTRLTVT.

V gene TRBV19 combines with J gene TRBJ2-2, with TRBD2 identical over 8 bases. CDR1 is LNHDA, CDR2 SQIVND, per germline (reference sequence). V was clipped by 4 bases and J by 0 bases; unmatched bases: 1. This CDR3 is 15 amino acids long. The CDR3 DNA is TGTGCCAGTAGTAACGGGGGGGCGAACACCGGGGAGCTGTTTTTT. This codes for CASSNGGANTGELFF. Variable domain in full (rest from reference TRBV19 and TRBJ2-2): DGGITQSPKYLFRKEGQNVTLSCEQNLNHDAMYWYRQDPGQGLRLIYYSQIVNDFQKGDIAEGYSVSREKKESFPLTVTSAQKNPTAFYLCASSNGGANTGELFFGEGSRLTVL.

The chain has TRBV29-1 and TRBJ1-5; TRBD1 aligns across 7 bases. The trim removed 5 bases at V and 4 bases at J, leaving 8 bases unmatched. CDR1 is SQVTM, CDR2 ANQGSEA, per germline. CDR3 length: 14 residues. CDR3 sequence reads: CSVLSSGGNQPQHF. DNA of the CDR3: TGCAGCGTTTTAAGCTCAGGGGGGAATCAGCCCCAGCATTTT.

The chain combines TRBV2 with TRBJ2-3; possible D gene TRBD1, 6 bases. CDR1 and CDR2 from the germline V gene are SNHLY and FYNNEI. This CDR3 is 15 amino acids long. With 7 bases removed from V and 6 bases from J, the gap between germline ends came to 20 bases. The CDR3 loop reads CASNKRTASSDTQYF. The CDR3 DNA follows: TGTGCCAGCAATAAAAGGACAGCTTCTTCCGATACGCAGTATTTT.

The rearrangement joins TRBV6-2 or TRBV6-3 to TRBJ1-3; D is uncertain. Per germline, CDR1 MNHEY and CDR2 SVGEGT. This CDR3 spans 18 amino acids. V was shortened by 2 bases and J by 1 base, with 18 bases between the two germline ends. The CDR3 region has the DNA TGTGCCAGCAGTTACCCGACGGAAGGAGAGTGGTCTGGAAACACCATATATTTT. Translation: CASSYPTEGEWSGNTIYF.

This chain links TRBV15 with TRBJ1-2; D gene unclear. Germline loops: CDR1 LNHNV, CDR2 YYDKDF (reference sequence). The V and J ends lost 1 base and 8 bases respectively, with 20 bases between them. This CDR3 has 16 amino acids. The DNA for the CDR3 is TGTGCCACCAGCAGAGTCTCTAGTCGAAAGAGTATGGGCTACACCTTC. Translation: CATSRVSSRKSMGYTF.

The CDR3 reads CASSQDRGYNSPLHF. CDR3 coding DNA: TGTGCCAGCAGCCAGGACAGGGGATATAATTCACCCCTCCACTTT. V and J are TRBV5-4 and TRBJ1-6; 9 bases are shared with TRBD1. There are 15 residues in the CDR3. Germline V gene sequence: CDR1 SGHNT, CDR2 YYREEE (reference sequence). V trimming: 4 bases; J trimming: 4 bases; junction bases outside the gene matches: 3.

V and J are TRBV5-1 and TRBJ2-5; D might be TRBD1 (6 bases). This CDR3 comprises 12 residues. CDR1 and CDR2 from the germline V gene are SGHRS and YFSETQ. Trimming took 4 bases from V and 5 from J, leaving 9 bases between them. CDR3 amino acids: CASSTGKETQYF. The CDR3 nucleotides are TGCGCCAGCAGCACAGGGAAGGAGACCCAGTACTTC.

This clone was observed once. The J gene is TRBJ1-3, the V gene TRBV6-2 or TRBV6-3; D possibly corresponds to TRBD1 (6 bases). CDR1 is MNHEY, CDR2 SVGEGT, per germline. V was cut by 5 bases and J by 0 bases, with 17 bases left in between. The CDR3 is made up of 17 amino acids. The CDR3 coding sequence is TGTGCCAGCAGTCGGCCCACAAGACAGGTCTCTGGAAACACCATATATTTT. The encoded protein is CASSRPTRQVSGNTIYF.

The count of this clone is one. This chain joins TRBV7-9 and TRBJ1-6; D is uncertain. V lost 5 bases, J lost 8 bases, and 10 bases lay in between. Germline lookup yields CDR1 SEHNR and CDR2 FQNEAQ (reference sequence). The CDR3 has 13 residues. CDR3 nucleotides: TGTGCCAGCAGCCTAGAGCGGGATTCACCCCTCCACTTT. Encoded protein: CASSLERDSPLHF.

V usage is TRBV19 and J usage is TRBJ2-1; D is perhaps TRBD1 (5 bases). Germline CDR1 and CDR2: LNHDA and SQIVND (reference sequence). V was trimmed by 5 bases and J by 1 base, leaving 12 bases between them. The CDR3 is made up of 15 amino acids. The CDR3 sequence: CASSSTRASYNEQFF. The CDR3 nucleotides are TGTGCCAGTAGTTCAACCAGGGCTTCCTACAATGAGCAGTTCTTC. Based on the CDR3 plus reference TRBV19 and TRBJ2-1, the full variable domain is DGGITQSPKYLFRKEGQNVTLSCEQNLNHDAMYWYRQDPGQGLRLIYYSQIVNDFQKGDIAEGYSVSREKKESFPLTVTSAQKNPTAFYLCASSSTRASYNEQFFGPGTRLTVL.

The J gene is TRBJ2-7, the V gene TRBV15, with D possibly being TRBD1 (6 bases). The CDR3 is 15 amino acids. Germline V gene lookup returns CDR1 LNHNV and CDR2 YYDKDF (reference sequence). Trimming took 8 bases from V and 6 from J, leaving 23 bases between them. The CDR3: CATQGDIGLTAEQYF. CDR3 nucleotide sequence: TGTGCCACCCAAGGGGACATCGGGCTCACCGCCGAGCAGTACTTC.